These 32 T cell receptor beta chains originate from one sample sequenced in a study of blood T cell repertoires in COVID-19. Sequencing used immunoSEQ multiplex PCR; TCRdb keeps in-frame clones, though not all of them. In the table there are roughly 300,000 clones, around 84% of which are singletons. Sequenced material: peripheral blood. These receptors were obtained from a human donor with COVID-19, enrolled during active disease. The donor label of this sample is uncertain.

The V gene is TRBV5-1, the J gene TRBJ1-2, with 8 nucleotides matching TRBD1. Germline V lookup: CDR1 SGHRS, CDR2 YFSETQ. The CDR3 covers 15 residues. After removal of 3 bases from V and 4 bases from J, the junction contained 8 bases not matched to a gene. In DNA, the CDR3 is TGCGCCAGCAGCTCCGGACAGGGTCAGAGCTATGGCTACACCTTC. Translated, it gives CASSSGQGQSYGYTF.

The V and J genes are TRBV12-3 or TRBV12-4 and TRBJ2-5, with D maybe TRBD2 (6 bases). The CDR3 consists of 13 residues. Between the trimmed V and J ends, which lost 6 bases and 4 bases, there was a span of 12 bases. The DNA of the CDR3 is TGTGCCAGCAGGACGGGACTGCCAGAGACCCAGTACTTC. This sequence encodes CASRTGLPETQYF.

This chain joins TRBV5-5 and TRBJ1-2; 10 nucleotides match TRBD1. This CDR3 has 15 residues. The germline CDR1 and CDR2 sequences are SGHKS and YYEKEE (reference sequence). V lost 3 bases and J lost 0; bases outside the gene matches: 2. CDR3 in amino acids: CASSYGQGANYGYTF. CDR3 in DNA: TGTGCCAGCAGCTACGGACAGGGGGCTAACTATGGCTACACCTTC.

V gene TRBV19 combines with J gene TRBJ1-5; maybe TRBD1 (6 bases). Between the trimmed V and J ends, which lost 0 bases and 6 bases, there was a span of 15 bases. The CDR3 has 16 residues. Per germline, CDR1 LNHDA and CDR2 SQIVND (reference sequence). Written as DNA, the CDR3 is TGTGCCAGTAGTATAGAGGGAGGGGGTTATGGTCAGCCCCAGCATTTT. Its protein is CASSIEGGGYGQPQHF. Combining the CDR3 with reference TRBV19 and TRBJ1-5 gives the whole variable domain DGGITQSPKYLFRKEGQNVTLSCEQNLNHDAMYWYRQDPGQGLRLIYYSQIVNDFQKGDIAEGYSVSREKKESFPLTVTSAQKNPTAFYLCASSIEGGGYGQPQHFGDGTRLSIL.

This rearrangement joins TRBV7-3 to TRBJ2-2, with no clear D. The CDR3 has 15 residues. Deletions cut 5 bases from V and 6 bases from J, with 16 bases between. Germline V gene sequence: CDR1 SGHTA, CDR2 FQGTGA. This CDR3 is CASSPAVGASGELFF. The CDR3 DNA reads as TGTGCCAGCAGCCCCGCGGTTGGCGCTTCCGGGGAGCTGTTTTTT.

This clone was recorded many times. This chain's CDR3 is CASCPAGGASAYEQYF. CDR3 nucleotides: TGTGCCAGCTGCCCGGCTGGGGGGGCTTCGGCCTACGAGCAGTACTTC. This chain uses TRBV27 with TRBJ2-7; D perhaps matches TRBD2 (7 bases). The CDR3 length is 16 residues. V was cut by 8 bases and J by 2 bases, with 22 bases left in between. Germline CDR1 is MNHEY and CDR2 is SMNVEV (reference sequence).

This chain uses TRBV6-6 with TRBJ2-4, with D possibly TRBD1 on 6 matching bases. Germline V gives CDR1 MNHNY, CDR2 SVGAGI (reference sequence). This CDR3 has 13 amino acids. With 4 bases removed from V and 6 bases from J, the gap between germline ends came to 10 bases. The CDR3 is CASSSDSPNIQYF. The CDR3 bases are TGTGCCAGCAGTTCGGACAGTCCAAACATTCAGTACTTC.

The V call is TRBV3-1 (or the pseudogene TRBV3-2), the J call TRBJ2-1; 7 positions agree with TRBD1. This CDR3 has 14 amino acids. Germline values: CDR1 LGHDT, CDR2 YNNKEL (reference sequence). V shed 6 bases, J shed 4 bases, and the junction held 6 bases outside the gene matches. The CDR3 DNA sequence: TGTGCCAGCAGAGGGGGCGCATCTTACAATGAGCAGTTCTTC. It specifies CASRGGASYNEQFF.

This chain joins TRBV7-3 and TRBJ1-1; D is unclear. Germline assignment: CDR1 SGHTA and CDR2 FQGTGA. This CDR3 spans 13 amino acids. V lost 4 bases to trimming and J lost 5 bases, with 11 bases between them. The CDR3 loop is CASSSIRETEAFF. The CDR3 coding sequence is TGTGCCAGCAGCTCCATCCGGGAGACTGAAGCTTTCTTT.

This chain links TRBV18 with TRBJ2-5; D is uncertain. Per germline, CDR1 KGHSH and CDR2 LQKENI. The CDR3 length is 13 residues. Trimming shortened V by 3 bases and J by 1 base, and 6 bases separated the two germline ends. Here the CDR3 DNA reads TGTGCCAGCTCACCGAGCCTCCAAGAGACCCAGTACTTC. Its protein is CASSPSLQETQYF.

The chain employs TRBV2 and TRBJ1-6; tentatively, D is TRBD1 (6 bases). CDR3 length: 13 amino acids. Germline lookup yields CDR1 SNHLY and CDR2 FYNNEI. The germline V and J ends were trimmed by 7 bases and 6 bases, with 10 bases remaining between them. This CDR3 reads CASNTDSNSPLHF. CDR3 in DNA: TGTGCCAGCAATACGGACAGTAATTCACCCCTCCACTTT.

This clone was recorded once. V gene TRBV27 combines with J gene TRBJ2-7, with 11 bases that match TRBD2. Germline CDR1 and CDR2: MNHEY and SMNVEV (reference sequence). The CDR3 sequence is 16 residues long. Trimming cost V 1 base and J 2 bases; bases outside gene matches: 4. CDR3 DNA: TGTGCCAGCAGTTTATTGGGACTAGCGGTCCCCTACGAGCAGTACTTC. Residues: CASSLLGLAVPYEQYF.

This clone appeared a few times. The chain recombines TRBV27 with TRBJ1-2; D may be TRBD1 (5 bases). Germline V gene lookup returns CDR1 MNHEY and CDR2 SMNVEV (reference sequence). V dropped 7 bases and J dropped 4 bases, with 16 bases sitting between them. The CDR3 consists of 14 residues. The CDR3 here is CASNPGLGVYGYTF. The CDR3 DNA is TGTGCCAGCAACCCGGGACTGGGAGTCTATGGCTACACCTTC.

The rearrangement links TRBV5-4 to TRBJ2-7; D remains unclear. Germline V gives CDR1 SGHNT, CDR2 YYREEE (reference sequence). The length of the CDR3 is 15 residues. Trimming took 4 bases from V and 0 from J, leaving 14 bases between them. This CDR3 is CASSRELLSSYEQYF. Here the CDR3 DNA reads TGTGCCAGCAGCCGCGAGCTGCTGAGCTCCTACGAGCAGTACTTC.

This sequence joins TRBV6-5 and TRBJ1-2, with D uncertain. The V end lost 6 bases, the J end lost 4 bases, and 12 bases lay between the germline ends. The CDR3 spans 13 residues. Germline V gene lookup returns CDR1 MNHEY and CDR2 SVGAGI. DNA for the CDR3: TGTGCCAGCAGCCTCGAGGGCCGCTATGGCTACACCTTC. Its translation is CASSLEGRYGYTF.

CDR3 region: CASSLGQGAAEAFF. CDR3 DNA: TGTGCCAGCAGTTTAGGGCAGGGGGCCGCTGAAGCTTTCTTT. This rearrangement joins TRBV28 to TRBJ1-1, with TRBD1 matching 8 bases. The CDR3 is made up of 14 amino acids. The germline V gene has CDR1 MDHEN and CDR2 SYDVKM. After removal of 2 bases from V and 6 bases from J, the junction contained 5 bases not matched to a gene.

The chain carries TRBV28 and TRBJ2-5; TRBD2 is a possible D gene (6 bases). The CDR3 covers 12 residues. Germline V gene data show CDR1 as MDHEN and CDR2 as SYDVKM. V dropped 7 bases and J dropped 9 bases, with 15 bases sitting between them. CDR3 sequence (DNA): TGTGCCAGCAACCCGCGGCCGGGGGCCCAGTACTTC. This encodes CASNPRPGAQYF.

V is TRBV10-2 and J is TRBJ2-1; 11 bases match TRBD2. Germline lookup yields CDR1 WSHSY and CDR2 SAAADI. V lost 8 bases, J lost 6 bases, and 3 bases stayed unmatched. There are 13 residues in the CDR3. The CDR3 DNA reads TGCGCCAGCCGGACTAGCGGGTCCAATGAGCAGTTCTTC. It yields the protein CASRTSGSNEQFF.

This clone has just one count. The chain recombines TRBV12-2 with TRBJ2-7; the DNA was not used to check the table's D call, TRBD2. TRBV12-2 is a known pseudogene. CDR3 length equals 17 residues. The CDR3 nucleotides are TGTGCAAGTCGCTTAGTCGGACTAGCGGGGGGGATATACGAGCAGTACTTC. The encoded protein is CASRLVGLAGGIYEQYF.

The J gene is TRBJ1-1, the V gene TRBV29-1, with TRBD1 as a possible D gene (6 bases). V was shortened by 6 bases and J by 11 bases, with 16 bases between the two germline ends. Germline V gene data show CDR1 as SQVTM and CDR2 as ANQGSEA. The length of the CDR3 is 11 residues. The CDR3 nucleotides are TGCAGCGTCATCCAGGGGAGACGGGCTTTCTTT. Translating gives CSVIQGRRAFF. Filled out from reference TRBV29-1 and TRBJ1-1, the complete variable domain reads SAVISQKPSRDICQRGTSLTIQCQVDSQVTMMFWYRQQPGQSLTLIATANQGSEATYESGFVIDKFPISRPNLTFSTLTVSNMSPEDSSIYLCSVIQGRRAFFGQGTRLTVV.

The chain couples TRBV5-1 to TRBJ2-2, with a weak D call TRBD1 (6 bases). In germline, CDR1 is SGHRS, CDR2 YFSETQ. Trimming removed 1 base at V and 7 bases at J, with 14 bases between. CDR3 size: 15 residues. The CDR3 DNA sequence: TGCGCCAGCAGCTTGACAGGGCAAAGCATCGGGGAGCTGTTTTTT. Translated: CASSLTGQSIGELFF.

The chain links TRBV29-1 to TRBJ2-5; D perhaps matches TRBD2 (5 bases). In germline, CDR1 is SQVTM, CDR2 ANQGSEA. The CDR3 contains 12 residues. Trimming left V 4 bases short and J 7 bases short, with 13 bases between. CDR3 region: CSVVAAEGTQYF. CDR3 sequence (DNA): TGCAGCGTTGTGGCAGCTGAGGGGACCCAGTACTTC.

This clone showed up just a few times. The chain uses TRBV19 and TRBJ1-2; D is undetermined. The CDR3 is 13 amino acids. Germline values: CDR1 LNHDA, CDR2 SQIVND (reference sequence). The V gene lost 4 bases and the J gene lost 4 bases, with 10 bases spanning the gap. CDR3 residues: CASSTGVAYGYTF. In nucleotides, the CDR3 is TGTGCCAGTAGTACCGGGGTCGCCTATGGCTACACCTTC.

The CDR3: CASSNLAGPSYNEQFF. CDR3 nucleotide sequence: TGTGCCAGCAGCAACTTAGCGGGGCCCTCCTACAATGAGCAGTTCTTC. The genes are TRBV7-9 and TRBJ2-1; 8 nucleotides agree with TRBD2. The CDR3 is 16 amino acids. With V trimmed by 5 bases and J by 0 bases, 6 bases remained unmatched. CDR1 and CDR2 (germline): SEHNR, FQNEAQ (reference sequence).

This clone was picked up a small number of times. This sequence joins TRBV2 and TRBJ1-5; D is uncertain. Trimming took 7 bases from V and 0 from J, leaving 7 bases between them. This CDR3 spans 13 amino acids. Germline-derived CDR1 and CDR2 are SNHLY and FYNNEI. DNA of the CDR3: TGTGCCAGCAAGGAGAATAGCAATCAGCCCCAGCATTTT. It translates to CASKENSNQPQHF.

This clone was observed a single time. The rearrangement uses TRBV11-2 and TRBJ1-1; the D gene is possibly TRBD1 (6 bases). The germline V gene encodes CDR1 SGHAT and CDR2 FQNNGV. Between the trimmed V and J ends, which lost 7 bases and 1 base, there was a span of 13 bases. This CDR3 spans 14 amino acids. The CDR3, as DNA: TGTGCCAGCACCCCGTTGGACAGGAACACTGAAGCTTTCTTT. Its protein is CASTPLDRNTEAFF.

The V gene is TRBV19, the J gene TRBJ2-7; 9 bases are shared with TRBD1. CDR1 and CDR2 (germline): LNHDA, SQIVND (reference sequence). Trimming took 3 bases from V and 0 from J; bases not matched to a gene: 6. The CDR3 loop spans 16 amino acids. CDR3 DNA: TGTGCCAGTAGTATCCCCGGACAGGGGCACTCCTACGAGCAGTACTTC. Translated, it gives CASSIPGQGHSYEQYF.

The J gene is TRBJ2-1, the V gene TRBV11-1; 11 bases match TRBD1. The CDR3 extends over 16 amino acids. The trim removed 4 bases at V and 4 bases at J, leaving 6 bases unmatched. From germline, CDR1 is SGHAT and CDR2 FQDESV (reference sequence). This chain's CDR3 is CASSSSGTGGYNEQFF. Written as DNA, the CDR3 is TGTGCCAGCAGCTCTTCCGGGACAGGGGGTTACAATGAGCAGTTCTTC.

J is TRBJ1-1 and V is TRBV29-1; D perhaps matches TRBD1 (5 bases). V was pared by 6 bases and J by 1 base, with 12 bases between. Germline CDR1 reads SQVTM; CDR2 reads ANQGSEA. The length of the CDR3 is 13 residues. CDR3 sequence: CSVGGRANTEAFF. The CDR3, as DNA: TGCAGCGTGGGGGGGAGGGCGAACACTGAAGCTTTCTTT.

The chain recombines TRBV6-2 or TRBV6-3 with TRBJ2-7; 9 bases map to TRBD2. From germline, CDR1 is MNHEY and CDR2 SVGEGT. The CDR3 extends over 17 amino acids. The junction had 18 bases not matched to a gene; V was cut back by 2 bases and J by 10 bases. The CDR3 reads CASSYGAGGPEGREQYF. In DNA, the CDR3 is TGTGCCAGCAGTTACGGTGCGGGAGGGCCCGAGGGACGGGAACAGTACTTC.

The CDR3 DNA reads TGTGCCACCAGTGATTGGGGAGTACAGCCCCAGCATTTT. It encodes CATSDWGVQPQHF. This chain connects TRBV24-1 to TRBJ1-5, with no clear D. Trimming stripped 2 bases from V and 7 bases from J, with 8 bases between. The germline V gene encodes CDR1 KGHDR and CDR2 SFDVKD. The CDR3 contains 13 residues.

The rearrangement uses TRBV30 and TRBJ2-1; maybe TRBD1 (5 bases). The CDR3 contains 13 residues. Germline V lookup: CDR1 GTSNPN, CDR2 SVGIG (reference sequence). The V end was cut by 3 bases, the J end by 8 bases, with 14 bases between. The DNA for the CDR3 is TGTGCCTGGAGACGGGCAGGGTTTGATGAGCAGTTCTTC. This codes for CAWRRAGFDEQFF.